This entry lists 3 T cell receptor beta chains sequenced from one sample in a study of identical twins. TCRdb reprocessed the 5' RACE reads with MiXCR, giving one entry per CDR3 protein. The table records around 490,000 distinct CDR3 sequences, roughly an eighth of them present only once. These same records also appear under a second study, on yellow fever vaccine responses in identical twins.

The sequencing input was CD4+ T cells sorted from blood. The receptors originated from a woman between 18 and 29 years old in good health.

Concerning this clonotype itself: Because the CDR3's place on the DNA is in doubt, the DNA is left out and the CDR3 is given as listed by TCRdb. This rearrangement joins TRBV7-5 to TRBJ2-5. TRBV7-5 is listed as a pseudogene. The CDR3 extends over 17 residues, inclusive of both ends. CDR3 loop: CISVPEAERRRQETQYF.

This clonotype was observed at least ten times. J is TRBJ1-5 and V is TRBV7-3, with D unclear. CDR1 is SGHTA, CDR2 FQGTGA, per germline. CDR3 size: 13 residues. The germline V and J ends were trimmed by 4 bases and 2 bases, with 6 bases remaining between them. The CDR3 DNA reads TGTGCCAGCAGCTCCGACGGCAATCAGCCCCAGCATTTT. It encodes CASSSDGNQPQHF.

This chain links TRBV12-3 or TRBV12-4 with TRBJ2-1; 12 bases are a match to TRBD2. This CDR3 has 18 amino acids. Trimming at V came to 11 bases and at J to 1 base, leaving 15 bases not matched to a gene. The CDR3 DNA follows: TGTGCCTGCTGTAGGGGGCAGGGGACTAGCGGGTCCTACAATGAGCAGTTCTTC. Protein product: CACCRGQGTSGSYNEQFF.